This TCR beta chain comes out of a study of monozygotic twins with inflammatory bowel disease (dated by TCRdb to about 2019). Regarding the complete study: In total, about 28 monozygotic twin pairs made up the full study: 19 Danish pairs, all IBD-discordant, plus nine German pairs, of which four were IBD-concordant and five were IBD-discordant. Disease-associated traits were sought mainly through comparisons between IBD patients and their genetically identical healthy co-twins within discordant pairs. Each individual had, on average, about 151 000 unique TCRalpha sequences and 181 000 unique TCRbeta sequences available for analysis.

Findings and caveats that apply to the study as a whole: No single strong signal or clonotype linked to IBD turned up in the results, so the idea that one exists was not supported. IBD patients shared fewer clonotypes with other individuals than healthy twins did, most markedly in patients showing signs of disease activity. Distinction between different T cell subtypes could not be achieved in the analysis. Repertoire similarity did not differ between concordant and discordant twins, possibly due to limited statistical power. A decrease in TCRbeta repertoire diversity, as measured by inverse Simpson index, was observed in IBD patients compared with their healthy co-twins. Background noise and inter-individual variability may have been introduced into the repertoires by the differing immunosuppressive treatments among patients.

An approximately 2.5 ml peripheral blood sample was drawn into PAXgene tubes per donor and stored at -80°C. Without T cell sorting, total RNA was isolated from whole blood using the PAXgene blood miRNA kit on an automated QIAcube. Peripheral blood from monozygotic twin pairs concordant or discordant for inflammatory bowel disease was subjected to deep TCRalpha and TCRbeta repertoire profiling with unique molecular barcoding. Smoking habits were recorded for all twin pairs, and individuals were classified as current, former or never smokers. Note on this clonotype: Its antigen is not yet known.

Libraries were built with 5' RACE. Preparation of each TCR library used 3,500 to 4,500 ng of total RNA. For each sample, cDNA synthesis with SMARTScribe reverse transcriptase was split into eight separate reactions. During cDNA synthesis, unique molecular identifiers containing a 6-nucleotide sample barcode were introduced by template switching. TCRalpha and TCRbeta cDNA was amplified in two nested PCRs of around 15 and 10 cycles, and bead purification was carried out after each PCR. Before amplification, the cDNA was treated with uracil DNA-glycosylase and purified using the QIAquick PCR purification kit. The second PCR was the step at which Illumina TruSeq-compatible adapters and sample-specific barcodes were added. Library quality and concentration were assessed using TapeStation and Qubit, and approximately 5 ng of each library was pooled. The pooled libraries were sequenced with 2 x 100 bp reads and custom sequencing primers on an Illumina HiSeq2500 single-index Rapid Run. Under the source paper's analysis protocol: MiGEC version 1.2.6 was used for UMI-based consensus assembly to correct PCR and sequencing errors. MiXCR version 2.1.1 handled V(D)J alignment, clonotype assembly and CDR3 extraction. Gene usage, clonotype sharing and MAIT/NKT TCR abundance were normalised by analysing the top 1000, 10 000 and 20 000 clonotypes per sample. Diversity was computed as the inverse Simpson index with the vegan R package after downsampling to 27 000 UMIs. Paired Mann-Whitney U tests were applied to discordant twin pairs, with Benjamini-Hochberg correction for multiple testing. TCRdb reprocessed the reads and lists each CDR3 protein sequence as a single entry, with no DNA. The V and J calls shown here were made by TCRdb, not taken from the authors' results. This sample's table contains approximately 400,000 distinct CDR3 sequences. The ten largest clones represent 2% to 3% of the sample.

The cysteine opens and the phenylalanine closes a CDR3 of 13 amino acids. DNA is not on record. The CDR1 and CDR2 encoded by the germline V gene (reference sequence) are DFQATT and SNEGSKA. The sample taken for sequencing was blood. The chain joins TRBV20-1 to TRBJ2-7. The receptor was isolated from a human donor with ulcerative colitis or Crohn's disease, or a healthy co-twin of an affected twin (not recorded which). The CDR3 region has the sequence CSASSSLSYEQYF.